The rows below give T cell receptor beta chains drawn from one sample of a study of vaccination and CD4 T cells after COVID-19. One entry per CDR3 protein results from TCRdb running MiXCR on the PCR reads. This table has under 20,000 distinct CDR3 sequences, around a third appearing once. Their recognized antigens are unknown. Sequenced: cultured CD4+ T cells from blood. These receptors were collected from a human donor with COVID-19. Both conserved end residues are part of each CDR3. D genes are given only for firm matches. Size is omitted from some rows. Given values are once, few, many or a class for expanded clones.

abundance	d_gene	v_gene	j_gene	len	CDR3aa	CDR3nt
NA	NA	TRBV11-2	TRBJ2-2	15	CASSFRTFSTGELFF	TGTGCCAGCAGCTTTCGAACCTTTAGCACCGGGGAGCTGTTTTTT
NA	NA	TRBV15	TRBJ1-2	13	CAISRVGANGYTF	TGTGCCATCAGCAGAGTCGGGGCTAACGGCTACACCTTC
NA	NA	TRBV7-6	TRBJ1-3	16	CASSPPPAAGGNTIYF	TGTGCCAGCAGCCCCCCCCCAGCGGCCGGTGGAAACACCATATATTTT
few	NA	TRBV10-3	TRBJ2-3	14	CAISGGGDTDTQYF	TGTGCCATCAGTGGCGGGGGCGACACAGATACGCAGTATTTT
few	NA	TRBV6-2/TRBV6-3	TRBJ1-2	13	CASRVLRVGGYTF	TGTGCCAGCAGAGTGCTGAGAGTTGGGGGCTACACCTTC
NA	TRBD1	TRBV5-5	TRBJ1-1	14	CASRQGVRNTEAFF	TGTGCCAGCAGGCAGGGGGTGAGGAACACTGAAGCTTTCTTT
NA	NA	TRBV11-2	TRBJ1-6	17	CASSEGRAGSYNSPLHF	TGTGCCAGCAGCGAAGGGCGGGCAGGCTCCTATAATTCACCCCTCCACTTT
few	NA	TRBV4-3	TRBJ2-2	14	CASSHGDGVGELFF	TGCGCCAGCAGCCACGGGGACGGAGTCGGGGAGCTGTTTTTT
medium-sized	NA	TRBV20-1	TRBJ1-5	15	CSATPGGEGNQPQHF	TGCAGTGCGACACCCGGGGGCGAGGGCAATCAGCCCCAGCATTTT
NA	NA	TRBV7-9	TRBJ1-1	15	CASSLGRGWDTEAFF	TGTGCCAGCAGCTTAGGCCGGGGTTGGGACACTGAAGCTTTCTTT
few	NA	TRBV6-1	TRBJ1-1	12	CASSPPGTEAFF	TGTGCCAGCAGTCCCCCCGGGACTGAAGCTTTCTTT
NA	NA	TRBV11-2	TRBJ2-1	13	CASSGGTNNEQFF	TGTGCCAGCAGCGGCGGGACCAACAATGAGCAGTTCTTC
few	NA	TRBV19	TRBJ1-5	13	CASRGLSNQPQHF	TGTGCCAGTAGGGGTCTAAGCAATCAGCCCCAGCATTTT
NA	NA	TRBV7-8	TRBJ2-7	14	CASSRDRRDYEQYF	TGTGCCAGCAGCAGAGATAGACGAGACTACGAGCAGTACTTC
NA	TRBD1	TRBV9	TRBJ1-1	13	CASSPQGGTEAFF	TGTGCCAGCAGCCCCCAGGGGGGGACTGAAGCTTTCTTT
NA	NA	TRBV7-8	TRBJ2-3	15	CATTRGADQGVTQYF	TGTGCCACCACCAGAGGGGCGGACCAGGGAGTGACGCAGTATTTT
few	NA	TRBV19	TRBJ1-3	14	CASSPQGSGNTIYF	TGTGCCAGTAGTCCCCAGGGCTCTGGAAACACCATATATTTT
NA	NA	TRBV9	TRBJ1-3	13	CASSVDAGRAIYF	TGTGCCAGCAGCGTAGATGCGGGGAGGGCCATATATTTT
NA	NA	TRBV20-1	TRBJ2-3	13	CSASGGGVDTQYF	TGCAGTGCTAGCGGCGGGGGCGTAGATACGCAGTATTTT
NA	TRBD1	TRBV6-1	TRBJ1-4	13	CASTGTVNEKLFF	TGTGCCAGCACCGGGACAGTAAATGAAAAACTGTTTTTT
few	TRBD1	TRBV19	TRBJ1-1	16	CASSIHGTGRNTEAFF	TGTGCCAGTAGTATCCACGGGACAGGGAGAAACACTGAAGCTTTCTTT
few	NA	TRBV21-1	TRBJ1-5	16	CASSKARQGSNQPQHF	TGTGCCAGCAGCAAAGCAAGGCAGGGTAGCAATCAGCCCCAGCATTTT
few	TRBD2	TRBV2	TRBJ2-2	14	CASWGLVRTGELFF	TGTGCCAGCTGGGGACTAGTACGGACCGGGGAGCTGTTTTTT
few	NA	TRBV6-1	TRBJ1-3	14	CASRRSQTGNTIYF	TGTGCCAGCCGTCGGTCACAAACTGGAAACACCATATATTTT
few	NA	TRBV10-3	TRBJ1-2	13	CAISEGQGGGYTF	TGTGCCATCAGTGAGGGGCAGGGCGGGGGCTACACCTTC
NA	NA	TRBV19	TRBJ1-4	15	CASSTFGPNNEKLFF	TGTGCCAGTAGTACCTTTGGGCCGAACAATGAAAAACTGTTTTTT
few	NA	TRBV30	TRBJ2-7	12	CAWSPSSYEQYF	TGTGCCTGGAGTCCCTCATCCTACGAGCAGTACTTC
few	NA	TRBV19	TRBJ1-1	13	CASSKWENTEAFF	TGTGCCAGTAGTAAGTGGGAGAACACTGAAGCTTTCTTT
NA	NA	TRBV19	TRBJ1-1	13	CASSSGMNTEAFF	TGTGCCAGTAGTTCCGGAATGAACACTGAAGCTTTCTTT
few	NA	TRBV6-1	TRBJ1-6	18	CASSEVRQTLPINSPLHF	TGTGCCAGCAGTGAAGTCCGACAGACCCTCCCGATTAATTCACCCCTCCACTTT